Given below is one T cell receptor (beta chain) in context. The antigen remains undetermined. Germline V gene lookup returns CDR1 SGHDT and CDR2 YYEEEE. This CDR3 is built from 16 residues. J was trimmed by 0 bases and V by 5 bases; bases with no gene match: 7. The cDNA 3' end received a ligated oligonucleotide with a UMI. The first PCR ran 3 to 5 cycles with an equimolar RC1.1 and RC1.2 beta primer mix. TCRdb itself ran the UMI-ligation and nested PCR reads through MiXCR, one entry per CDR3 protein. The data show about 33,000 distinct CDR3 sequences, 9% to 12% seen once. The data stem from a study of quantifying T cell responses using KT2 cells. Study-level background: cDNA was made from DNase-treated RNA using alpha and beta constant primers. Study findings and constraints: Very high KT2 spike-in numbers caused saturation in KT2 sequence detection. Even the lowest spike-in, about one KT2 cell per 100,000 PBMC, yielded detectable KT2 sequences.

Sequenced sample: PBMCs spiked with cells of the T cell clone KT2. This sequence was found in a human donor. This rearrangement joins TRBV5-6 to TRBJ1-1, with 10 positions matching TRBD1. The CDR3 reads CASRLDRGPVNTEAFF. The CDR3 coding sequence is TGTGCCAGCAGACTAGACAGGGGGCCCGTGAACACTGAAGCTTTCTTT.